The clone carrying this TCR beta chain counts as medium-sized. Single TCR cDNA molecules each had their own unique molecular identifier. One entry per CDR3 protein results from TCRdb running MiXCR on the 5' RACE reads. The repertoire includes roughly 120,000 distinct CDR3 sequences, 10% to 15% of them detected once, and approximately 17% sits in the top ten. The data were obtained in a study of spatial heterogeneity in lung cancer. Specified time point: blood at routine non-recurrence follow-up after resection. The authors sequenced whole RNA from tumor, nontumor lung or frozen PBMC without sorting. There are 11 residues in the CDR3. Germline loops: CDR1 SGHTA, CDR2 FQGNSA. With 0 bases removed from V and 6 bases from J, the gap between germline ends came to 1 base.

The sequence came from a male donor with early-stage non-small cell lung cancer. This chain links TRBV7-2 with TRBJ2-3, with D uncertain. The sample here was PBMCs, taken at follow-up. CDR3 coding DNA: TGTGCCAGCAGCTTAGCCGATACGCAGTATTTT. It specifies CASSLADTQYF.